The 28 T cell receptor beta chains presented below share a single source sample, sequenced in a study of siplizumab effects on memory and regulatory T cells. Produced via immunoSEQ multiplex PCR; TCRdb's table is partial and in-frame only. This table holds 80,000 to 130,000 clones, roughly nine tenths found once. The source material was Tregs sorted from blood. The source is a human donor in good health.

This clone appeared a few times. The J gene is TRBJ1-1, the V gene TRBV30; 9 nucleotides match TRBD1. After removal of 3 bases from V and 6 bases from J, the junction contained 2 bases not matched to a gene. Germline-derived CDR1 and CDR2 are GTSNPN and SVGIG (reference sequence). The CDR3 sequence is 12 residues long. CDR3 region: CAWRDRGSEAFF. CDR3 in DNA: TGTGCCTGGAGGGACAGGGGATCTGAAGCTTTCTTT.

This chain joins TRBV11-2 and TRBJ2-2; 11 bases fit TRBD1. V shed 7 bases and J 5 bases; nucleotides not matched to a gene: 6. The CDR3 is 15 amino acids. Germline-derived CDR1 and CDR2 are SGHAT and FQNNGV. The CDR3, as DNA: TGTGCCAGCACAGGACAGGGGGCTAGGACCGGGGAGCTGTTTTTT. Encoded protein: CASTGQGARTGELFF.

This chain connects TRBV11-2 to TRBJ1-6; 8 bases agree with TRBD1. This CDR3 comprises 16 residues. Germline CDR1 SGHAT, CDR2 FQNNGV. The ends lost 2 bases at V and 14 bases at J; junction bases unmatched: 14. The CDR3 coding sequence is TGTGCCAGCAGCTTAATGGGAACAGGGGGATTTATTTCCCTCCACTTT. Its protein product is CASSLMGTGGFISLHF. The full variable domain, in which reference TRBV11-2 and TRBJ1-6 provide the parts outside the CDR3, is EAGVAQSPRYKIIEKRQSVAFWCNPISGHATLYWYQQILGQGPKLLIQFQNNGVVDDSQLPKDRFSAERLKGVDSTLKIQPAKLEDSAVYLCASSLMGTGGFISLHFGNGTRLTVT.

J is TRBJ2-3 and V is TRBV28; TRBD2 matches 9 bases. CDR3 length: 17 amino acids. The V gene's germline CDR1 is MDHEN and CDR2 SYDVKM. With V trimmed by 2 bases and J by 6 bases, 12 bases remained unmatched. The CDR3 sequence: CASSLGLLAGLGDTQYF. CDR3 bases: TGTGCCAGCAGTTTAGGCTTGCTAGCGGGATTAGGCGATACGCAGTATTTT.

This sequence joins TRBV5-1 and TRBJ2-1; 11 bases line up with TRBD2. The V gene end was trimmed by 5 bases and the J gene end by 6 bases; junction bases not matched to a gene: 10. The CDR3 length is 16 residues. The germline V gene has CDR1 SGHRS and CDR2 YFSETQ. DNA of the CDR3: TGCGCCAGCAGTTTCACTAGCGGGAGCATTCCCAATGAGCAGTTCTTC. Its translation is CASSFTSGSIPNEQFF.

The chain couples TRBV5-1 to TRBJ2-3; tentatively, D is TRBD1 (5 bases). Germline CDR1 is SGHRS and CDR2 is YFSETQ. V shed 4 bases and J shed 5 bases, with 20 bases lying between them. The CDR3 is 16 residues long. The CDR3 loop reads CASSPRWGRIGDTQYF. The DNA of the CDR3 is TGCGCCAGCAGCCCAAGGTGGGGCAGGATCGGAGATACGCAGTATTTT.

The chain couples TRBV11-1 to TRBJ2-1; 10 bases line up with TRBD2. The trim removed 4 bases at V and 5 bases at J, leaving 5 bases unmatched. The CDR3 is 15 residues long. CDR1 is SGHAT, CDR2 FQDESV, per germline (reference sequence). Here the CDR3 reads CASSSSGRRNNEQFF. In nucleotides, the CDR3 is TGTGCCAGCAGCTCTAGCGGGAGAAGGAACAATGAGCAGTTCTTC.

This chain uses TRBV7-9 with TRBJ2-7; 10 positions match TRBD2. In germline, CDR1 is SEHNR, CDR2 FQNEAQ (reference sequence). V was clipped by 8 bases and J by 6 bases; unmatched bases: 10. CDR3 length: 14 residues. As DNA, the CDR3 is TGTGCCAGCGGGCTAGCGGGAGTTACCCCCGAGCAGTACTTC. The encoded protein is CASGLAGVTPEQYF.

The CDR3 DNA reads TGTGCCAGCGGGAGGGACATCTCTGGAAACACCATATATTTT. Protein: CASGRDISGNTIYF. The rearrangement joins TRBV14 to TRBJ1-3; maybe TRBD1 (6 bases). V was trimmed by 8 bases and J by 0 bases, leaving 11 bases between them. The CDR3 loop spans 14 amino acids. From germline, CDR1 is SGHDN and CDR2 FVKESK.

The chain couples TRBV5-1 to TRBJ2-5, with TRBD2 identical over 10 bases. Losses at the gene ends were 0 bases for V and 4 bases for J; bases not matched to a gene: 9. CDR1 and CDR2 (germline): SGHRS, YFSETQ. The CDR3 has 17 amino acids. The CDR3 sequence is CASSLVGLAGVLETQYF. The CDR3 coding sequence is TGCGCCAGCAGCTTGGTAGGGCTAGCGGGAGTTTTAGAGACCCAGTACTTC.

V is TRBV5-1 and J is TRBJ2-5, with 12 positions matching TRBD2. The junction had 5 bases not matched to a gene; V was cut back by 0 bases and J by 5 bases. The CDR3 spans 16 residues. CDR1 and CDR2 (germline): SGHRS, YFSETQ. CDR3 amino acids: CASSLGLAGDSETQYF. DNA of the CDR3: TGCGCCAGCAGCTTGGGACTAGCGGGAGATTCTGAGACCCAGTACTTC.

This chain's CDR3 is CATSMGRATDTQYF. The CDR3 region has the DNA TGTGCCACCAGCATGGGCAGGGCCACAGATACGCAGTATTTT. V gene TRBV15 combines with J gene TRBJ2-3; a possible D gene is TRBD1 (5 bases). Trimming shortened V by 4 bases and J by 2 bases, and 10 bases separated the two germline ends. Germline CDR1 reads LNHNV; CDR2 reads YYDKDF (reference sequence). This CDR3 contains 14 residues.

The chain carries TRBV29-1 and TRBJ2-2; D may be TRBD1 (6 bases). Trimming took off 6 bases at V and 0 bases at J, with 8 bases between the two ends. This CDR3 has 13 amino acids. Germline V lookup: CDR1 SQVTM, CDR2 ANQGSEA. In DNA form, the CDR3 reads TGCAGCGTGCAGGGGACGAACACCGGGGAGCTGTTTTTT. This translates into CSVQGTNTGELFF.

The J gene is TRBJ1-5, the V gene TRBV6-6, with a possible D match to TRBD1 (6 bases). Germline V gene sequence: CDR1 MNHNY, CDR2 SVGAGI (reference sequence). With 4 bases removed from V and 3 bases from J, the gap between germline ends came to 16 bases. CDR3 size: 16 residues. The chain's CDR3 is CASSFRDTIFNQPQHF. The DNA of the CDR3 is TGTGCCAGCAGTTTCCGGGACACGATCTTCAATCAGCCCCAGCATTTT.

The rearrangement links TRBV4-1 to TRBJ2-7; the match to TRBD2 covers 7 bases. Per the germline V gene, CDR1 is MGHRA and CDR2 is YSYEKL. V gave up 1 base and J gave up 6 bases; unmatched junction bases: 0. The CDR3 spans 12 residues. CDR3 sequence reads: CASSQAGGEQYF. CDR3 in DNA: TGCGCCAGCAGCCAAGCGGGGGGCGAGCAGTACTTC.

The chain combines TRBV5-1 with TRBJ1-6; D is unresolved. Germline loops: CDR1 SGHRS, CDR2 YFSETQ. This CDR3 comprises 14 residues. V lost 4 bases and J lost 6, with 11 bases in between. Here the CDR3 reads CASSVDGSNSPLHF. CDR3 bases: TGCGCCAGCAGCGTGGACGGCTCTAATTCACCCCTCCACTTT. The complete variable domain, with remaining parts taken from reference TRBV5-1 and TRBJ1-6, reads KAGVTQTPRYLIKTRGQQVTLSCSPISGHRSVSWYQQTPGQGLQFLFEYFSETQRNKGNFPGRFSGRQFSNSRSEMNVSTLELGDSALYLCASSVDGSNSPLHFGNGTRLTVT.

This chain connects TRBV18 to TRBJ2-5; D not resolved. The CDR3 sequence is 14 residues long. The V gene lost 2 bases and the J gene lost 2 bases, with 9 bases spanning the gap. CDR1 KGHSH and CDR2 LQKENI come from the germline V gene. The CDR3 DNA is TGTGCCAGCTCACCAACGTTCATACAAGAGACCCAGTACTTC. The encoded protein is CASSPTFIQETQYF.

V usage is TRBV18 and J usage is TRBJ2-7; 9 nucleotides align to TRBD1. This CDR3 contains 12 residues. Germline assignment: CDR1 KGHSH and CDR2 LQKENI. V trimming: 6 bases; J trimming: 5 bases; junction bases outside the gene matches: 2. The CDR3 region is CASSRDRDEQYF. Written as DNA, the CDR3 is TGTGCCAGCTCCCGGGACAGGGACGAGCAGTACTTC.

This clone was found once. The J gene is TRBJ2-5, the V gene TRBV4-2, with D perhaps given as TRBD1 or TRBD2 (5 bases each). In germline, CDR1 is LGHNA, CDR2 YNFKEQ. The CDR3 has 13 residues. The germline V and J ends were trimmed by 3 bases and 9 bases, with 14 bases remaining between them. CDR3 protein: CASSQGDLGAQYF. The CDR3 nucleotides read TGTGCCAGCAGCCAGGGGGACCTTGGGGCCCAGTACTTC.

The chain carries TRBV19 and TRBJ2-1; maybe TRBD2 (5 bases). Germline V gives CDR1 LNHDA, CDR2 SQIVND (reference sequence). The CDR3 covers 14 residues. Trimming pared 5 bases from V and 9 bases from J, leaving 17 bases between. The CDR3 DNA reads as TGTGCCAGTAGTCAGCAGACTACCGCAAGTGAGCAGTTCTTC. Protein product: CASSQQTTASEQFF.

The chain links TRBV9 to TRBJ2-7, with D tentatively TRBD2 (7 bases). Germline V gene data show CDR1 as SGDLS and CDR2 as YYNGEE. This CDR3 is 17 amino acids long. Trimming left V 0 bases short and J 0 bases short, with 16 bases between. The CDR3 DNA reads TGTGCCAGCAGCGTAGGAGGGGGGGGCGCGGACTCCTACGAGCAGTACTTC. Translating it yields CASSVGGGGADSYEQYF.

The chain carries TRBV10-2 and TRBJ2-5; possibly TRBD1 or TRBD2 for D (5 bases each). The CDR3 length is 12 residues. V was shortened by 8 bases and J by 7 bases, with 14 bases between the two germline ends. Germline V gene sequence: CDR1 WSHSY, CDR2 SAAADI. The CDR3 protein is CASGDGPRTQYF. The CDR3 nucleotides are TGCGCCAGCGGGGACGGACCTCGGACCCAGTACTTC.

The rearrangement uses TRBV28 and TRBJ2-7; possibly TRBD2 for D (6 bases). Germline values: CDR1 MDHEN, CDR2 SYDVKM. CDR3 length: 14 residues. Deletions cut 6 bases from V and 5 bases from J, with 17 bases between. The CDR3 DNA follows: TGTGCCAGCAGGGAGCTAGCGACCCTCCACGAGCAGTACTTC. It translates to CASRELATLHEQYF.

This chain connects TRBV19 to TRBJ2-2; 10 nucleotides agree with TRBD2. Germline V gene data show CDR1 as LNHDA and CDR2 as SQIVND (reference sequence). V was pared by 5 bases and J by 3 bases, with 6 bases of the junction left unmatched. The CDR3 sequence is 16 residues long. This CDR3 is CASSPSGSLYTGELFF. The CDR3 coding sequence is TGTGCCAGTAGTCCTAGCGGGAGTCTTTACACCGGGGAGCTGTTTTTT.

This chain connects TRBV5-1 to TRBJ2-5; D gene unclear. The CDR3 contains 15 residues. Germline V CDR1 and CDR2: SGHRS, YFSETQ. Trimming stripped 0 bases from V and 1 base from J, with 10 bases between. CDR3 nucleotides: TGCGCCAGCAGCTTGGCCTCGCGGTCCCAAGAGACCCAGTACTTC. It specifies CASSLASRSQETQYF.

The chain carries TRBV7-9 and TRBJ2-5; D is undetermined. This CDR3 is built from 13 residues. The V and J ends lost 1 base and 7 bases respectively, with 10 bases between them. Germline V CDR1 and CDR2: SEHNR, FQNEAQ (reference sequence). The DNA for the CDR3 is TGTGCCAGCAGCTTAGTTACTGGCGGGACCCAGTACTTC. It encodes CASSLVTGGTQYF.

The chain has TRBV5-1 and TRBJ2-7; possibly TRBD2 for D (6 bases). Trimming took 0 bases from V and 0 from J, leaving 10 bases between them. The germline CDR1 and CDR2 sequences are SGHRS and YFSETQ. The CDR3 is 15 residues long. The CDR3 DNA follows: TGCGCCAGCAGCTTGGCCCCGGGGGACTCCTACGAGCAGTACTTC. This encodes CASSLAPGDSYEQYF.

This chain links TRBV20-1 with TRBJ2-7; a possible D gene is TRBD2 (6 bases). Germline CDR1 DFQATT, CDR2 SNEGSKA (reference sequence). This CDR3 spans 10 amino acids. V lost 3 bases and J lost 7, with 7 bases in between. The CDR3 reads CSARGGEQYF. CDR3 nucleotides: TGCAGTGCTAGGGGGGGTGAGCAGTACTTC.